A selection of T cell receptor beta chains follows, all from one sample in a study of blood T cell repertoires in COVID-19. This table comes from immunoSEQ multiplex PCR, and its TCRdb copy is limited to in-frame clones, with some not included. This repertoire shows 290,000 or so clones, about 89% found once; its top ten account for about 2.2%. The sequenced sample was peripheral blood. All receptors derive from a woman between 25 and 40 years old with COVID-19, enrolled during active disease. Each CDR3 is given with its conserved first and last residue. A D gene is named only where the DNA matches it firmly. For some rows the clone size is stated as once, few or many, or as a class when expanded; others skip it.

size | length | D | J | V | DNA | CDR3
. | 17 | . | TRBJ1-3 | TRBV5-1 | TGCGCCAGCAGCTCGGGGGGTTGGGATGCCTCTGGAAACACCATATATTTT | CASSSGGWDASGNTIYF
. | 15 | TRBD1 | TRBJ2-7 | TRBV5-1 | TGCGCCAGCAGCTCTGGTCACAGGGGTTCCTACGAGCAGTACTTC | CASSSGHRGSYEQYF
. | 15 | TRBD2 | TRBJ2-7 | TRBV18 | TGTGCCAGCTCACCGGCCGGCGGGAGATCCTACGAGCAGTACTTC | CASSPAGGRSYEQYF
. | 13 | TRBD2 | TRBJ2-1 | TRBV6-5 | TGTGCCAGCAGTCGCGGCGGGAGCGATGAGCAGTTCTTC | CASSRGGSDEQFF
. | 16 | TRBD1 | TRBJ1-1 | TRBV7-9 | TGTGCCAGCAGCTCTCAAGGCAGGGGGATCCAGACTGAAGCTTTCTTT | CASSSQGRGIQTEAFF
. | 16 | TRBD1 | TRBJ1-2 | TRBV19 | TGTGCCAGTAGTTTACGAACAGGGGGTCGGCACTATGGCTACACCTTC | CASSLRTGGRHYGYTF
. | 17 | TRBD2 | TRBJ2-1 | TRBV30 | TGTGCCTGGAGTGTACTAGGAGGACTAGCGGGAGCCAATGAGCAGTTCTTC | CAWSVLGGLAGANEQFF
few | 14 | TRBD2 | TRBJ2-1 | TRBV20-1 | TGCAGTGCTAGTGGTAGCGGGAGGGGATCTGAGCAGTTCTTC | CSASGSGRGSEQFF
. | 15 | TRBD2 | TRBJ2-1 | TRBV6-4 | TGTGCCAGCAGGGCGGGGGGGGACTCCTACAATGAGCAGTTCTTC | CASRAGGDSYNEQFF
. | 12 | TRBD1 | TRBJ2-7 | TRBV3-1/TRBV3-2 | TGTGCCAGCAGCCGGACAGGCTACGAGCAGTACTTC | CASSRTGYEQYF
medium-sized | 13 | TRBD1 | TRBJ2-2 | TRBV29-1 | TGCAGCGCCCAGGGGGCGATCACCGGGGAGCTGTTTTTT | CSAQGAITGELFF
. | 15 | . | TRBJ2-1 | TRBV18 | TGTGCCAGCTCACCTTCCCTAGACGGGGACAATGAGCAGTTCTTC | CASSPSLDGDNEQFF
. | 15 | TRBD2 | TRBJ2-7 | TRBV19 | TGTGCCAGTAGTAGAACTAGCGATAGCTCCTACGAGCAGTACTTC | CASSRTSDSSYEQYF
. | 15 | . | TRBJ2-5 | TRBV5-6 | TGTGCCAGCAGCCGTCAGGGGGCTCTCCGGGGGGTGCAGTACTTC | CASSRQGALRGVQYF
. | 15 | . | TRBJ2-7 | TRBV9 | TGTGCCAGCAGCGTTGGGGCAGATGTAGGGGGTGAGCAGTACTTC | CASSVGADVGGEQYF
. | 17 | . | TRBJ1-2 | TRBV6-1 | TGTGCCAGCAGTGAAATGGGGGCAGGGGCCATCGACTATGGCTACACCTTC | CASSEMGAGAIDYGYTF
. | 14 | TRBD1 | TRBJ2-7 | TRBV6-1 | TGTGCCAGCAGTGAAGGACAGGGGGGCAACGAGCAGTACTTC | CASSEGQGGNEQYF
. | 12 | . | TRBJ1-2 | TRBV5-6 | TGTGCCAGCAGCTCGGGTCCCTATGGCTACACCTTC | CASSSGPYGYTF
. | 16 | TRBD1 | TRBJ1-4 | TRBV7-9 | TGTGCCAGCAGCTATACGAAACAGGGGGCGCATGAAAAACTGTTTTTT | CASSYTKQGAHEKLFF
. | 12 | . | TRBJ1-5 | TRBV10-2 | TGCGCCAGCAGTGAGGGAGATCAGCCCCAGCATTTT | CASSEGDQPQHF
. | 16 | TRBD2 | TRBJ2-7 | TRBV19 | TGTGCCAGTAGTTCATCCGGGGTCCGGGGGGCCTACGAGCAGTACTTC | CASSSSGVRGAYEQYF
. | 14 | . | TRBJ1-2 | TRBV2 | TGTGCCAGCAGTGAAGCTGAGGGAAACTATGGCTACACCTTC | CASSEAEGNYGYTF
. | 17 | . | TRBJ1-1 | TRBV27 | TGTGCCAGCAGTCCACAACAGGCCCCGTTCATGAACACTGAAGCTTTCTTT | CASSPQQAPFMNTEAFF
. | 15 | TRBD1 | TRBJ1-5 | TRBV19 | TGTGCCAGTAGTTCCCCAGACAGGGGAAATCAGCCCCAGCATTTT | CASSSPDRGNQPQHF
. | 16 | TRBD2 | TRBJ2-1 | TRBV3-1/TRBV3-2 | TGTGCCAGCAGCCAAGGTGCGGGAGTCTCCTACAATGAGCAGTTCTTC | CASSQGAGVSYNEQFF
. | 19 | . | TRBJ2-6 | TRBV5-1 | TGCGCCAGCAGCTTGGGATTGCAGGGTTCCACCTCTGGGGCCAACGTCCTGACTTTC | CASSLGLQGSTSGANVLTF
. | 15 | . | TRBJ1-1 | TRBV5-5 | TGTGCCAGCAGCTTAGTGGCCCAGAAGAACACTGAAGCTTTCTTT | CASSLVAQKNTEAFF
once | 17 | TRBD2 | TRBJ2-3 | TRBV27 | TGTGCCAGCAGTTTGAAACTTCCCGGGACTACCACAGATACGCAGTATTTT | CASSLKLPGTTTDTQYF
. | 18 | TRBD2 | TRBJ2-3 | TRBV4-2 | TGTGCCAGCAGCCAAGACCGTCTAGCGGGAGTTGGGGCAGATACGCAGTATTTT | CASSQDRLAGVGADTQYF
. | 16 | . | TRBJ1-2 | TRBV27 | TGTGCCAGCAGTTTAGGGGCAGGCCGATTTTACTATGGCTACACCTTC | CASSLGAGRFYYGYTF
once | 15 | TRBD2 | TRBJ2-1 | TRBV7-9 | TGTGCCAGCAGCCCGACTAGCGGGTCCTACAATGAGCAGTTCTTC | CASSPTSGSYNEQFF